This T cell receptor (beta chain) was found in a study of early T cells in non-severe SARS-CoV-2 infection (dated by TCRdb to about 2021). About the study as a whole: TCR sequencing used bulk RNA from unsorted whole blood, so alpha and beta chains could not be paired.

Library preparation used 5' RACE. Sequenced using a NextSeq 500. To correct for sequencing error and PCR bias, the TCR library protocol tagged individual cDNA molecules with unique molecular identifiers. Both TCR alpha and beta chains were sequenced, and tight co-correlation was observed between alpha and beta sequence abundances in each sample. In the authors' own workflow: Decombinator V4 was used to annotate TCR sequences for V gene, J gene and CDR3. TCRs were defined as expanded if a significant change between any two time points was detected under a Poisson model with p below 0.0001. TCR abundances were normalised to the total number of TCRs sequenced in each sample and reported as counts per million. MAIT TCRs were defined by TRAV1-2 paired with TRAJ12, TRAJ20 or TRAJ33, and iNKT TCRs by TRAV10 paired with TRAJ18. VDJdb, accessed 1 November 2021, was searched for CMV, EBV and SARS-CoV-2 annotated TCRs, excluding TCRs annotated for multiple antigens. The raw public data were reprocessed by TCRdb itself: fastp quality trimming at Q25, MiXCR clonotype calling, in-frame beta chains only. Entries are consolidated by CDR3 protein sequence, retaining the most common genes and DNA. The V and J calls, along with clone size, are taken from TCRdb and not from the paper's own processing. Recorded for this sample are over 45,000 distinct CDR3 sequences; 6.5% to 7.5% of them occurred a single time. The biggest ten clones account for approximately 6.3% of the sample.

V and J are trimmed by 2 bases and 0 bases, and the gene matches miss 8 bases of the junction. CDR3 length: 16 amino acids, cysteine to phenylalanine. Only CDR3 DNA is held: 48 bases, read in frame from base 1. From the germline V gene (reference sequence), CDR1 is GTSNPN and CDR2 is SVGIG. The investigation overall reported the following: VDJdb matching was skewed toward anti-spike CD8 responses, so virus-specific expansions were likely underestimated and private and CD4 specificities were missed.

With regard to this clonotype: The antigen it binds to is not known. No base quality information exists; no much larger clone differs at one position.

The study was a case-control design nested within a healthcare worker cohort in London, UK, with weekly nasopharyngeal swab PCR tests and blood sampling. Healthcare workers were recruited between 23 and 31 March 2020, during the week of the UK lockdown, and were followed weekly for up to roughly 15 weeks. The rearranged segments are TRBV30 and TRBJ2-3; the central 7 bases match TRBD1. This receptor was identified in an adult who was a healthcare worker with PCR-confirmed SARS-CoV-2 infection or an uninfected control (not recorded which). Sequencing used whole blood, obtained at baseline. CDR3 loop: CAWSTGAHLSTDTQYF. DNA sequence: TGTGCCTGGAGTACAGGGGCCCACCTTAGCACAGATACGCAGTATTTT.